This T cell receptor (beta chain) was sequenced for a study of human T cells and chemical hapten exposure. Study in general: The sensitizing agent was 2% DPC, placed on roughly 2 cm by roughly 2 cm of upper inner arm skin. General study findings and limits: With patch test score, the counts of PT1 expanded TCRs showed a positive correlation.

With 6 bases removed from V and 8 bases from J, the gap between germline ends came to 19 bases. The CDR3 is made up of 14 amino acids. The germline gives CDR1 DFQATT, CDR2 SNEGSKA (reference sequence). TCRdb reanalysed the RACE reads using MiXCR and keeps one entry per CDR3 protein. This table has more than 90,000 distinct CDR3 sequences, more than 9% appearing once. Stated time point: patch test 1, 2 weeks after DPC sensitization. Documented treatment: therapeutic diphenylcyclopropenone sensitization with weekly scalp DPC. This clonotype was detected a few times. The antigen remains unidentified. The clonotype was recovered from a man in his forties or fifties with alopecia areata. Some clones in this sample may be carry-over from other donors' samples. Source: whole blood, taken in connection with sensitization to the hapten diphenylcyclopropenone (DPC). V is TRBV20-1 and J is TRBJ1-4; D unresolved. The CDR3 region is CSAPSRAVREKLFF. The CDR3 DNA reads TGCAGTGCGCCATCGAGGGCGGTGAGGGAAAAACTGTTTTTT.